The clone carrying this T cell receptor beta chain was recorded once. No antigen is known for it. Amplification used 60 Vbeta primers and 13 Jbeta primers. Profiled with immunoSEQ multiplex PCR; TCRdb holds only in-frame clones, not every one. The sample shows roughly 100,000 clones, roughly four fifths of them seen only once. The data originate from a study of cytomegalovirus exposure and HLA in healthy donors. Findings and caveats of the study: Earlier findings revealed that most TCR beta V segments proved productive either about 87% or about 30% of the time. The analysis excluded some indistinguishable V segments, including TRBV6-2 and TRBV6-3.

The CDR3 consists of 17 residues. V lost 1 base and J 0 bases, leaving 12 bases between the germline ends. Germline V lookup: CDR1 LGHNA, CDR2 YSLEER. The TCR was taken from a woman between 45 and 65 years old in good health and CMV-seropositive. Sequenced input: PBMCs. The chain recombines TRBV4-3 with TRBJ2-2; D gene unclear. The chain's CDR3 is CASSQALPRANTGELFF. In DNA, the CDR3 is TGCGCCAGCAGCCAAGCACTCCCGAGAGCGAACACCGGGGAGCTGTTTTTT.